A selection of T cell receptor beta chains follows, all from one sample in a study of T cell repertoires in enteric fever. TCRdb used MiXCR to reprocess the reads, holding one entry per CDR3 protein. The sample lists around 190 distinct CDR3 sequences; 30% to 35% were seen once. Material for sequencing was CCR7- CD38+ CD4+ T cells from blood. Source of these receptors: a human donor with Salmonella enteric fever, either typhoid or paratyphoid (not recorded which). Each CDR3 is given with its conserved first and last residue. Fields, in order: J gene, V gene, clone size, D gene, CDR3 DNA, CDR3 protein. A D gene is named only where the DNA matches it firmly. Clone size is shown for a subset of rows, as once, few, many or a class of expanded clone.

j_gene: TRBJ1-4; v_gene: TRBV10-1; abundance: few; d_gene: -; CDR3nt: TGCGCCAGCAGTGACAGTAATGAAAAACTGTTTTTT; CDR3aa: CASSDSNEKLFF
j_gene: TRBJ1-2; v_gene: TRBV19; abundance: once; d_gene: -; CDR3nt: TGTGCCAGCCAAGGGGGGGACTATGGCTACACCTTC; CDR3aa: CASQGGDYGYTF
j_gene: TRBJ1-1; v_gene: TRBV6-1; abundance: large; d_gene: -; CDR3nt: TGTGCCAGCGGGTCACCCCAGCGAAAGAACACTGAAGCTTTCTTT; CDR3aa: CASGSPQRKNTEAFF
j_gene: TRBJ1-5; v_gene: TRBV19; abundance: -; d_gene: -; CDR3nt: TGTGCCAGTAGTTTCGGGAACCTGAATCAGCCCCAGCATTTT; CDR3aa: CASSFGNLNQPQHF
j_gene: TRBJ1-3; v_gene: TRBV20-1; abundance: -; d_gene: -; CDR3nt: TGCAGTGTTGGAGGGGGGATAGGGGGAAACACCATATATTTT; CDR3aa: CSVGGGIGGNTIYF
j_gene: TRBJ2-1; v_gene: TRBV5-1; abundance: -; d_gene: -; CDR3nt: TGCGCCAGCAGCTTGTTAGGAGGGCCGGGCAATGAGCAGTTCTTC; CDR3aa: CASSLLGGPGNEQFF
j_gene: TRBJ2-3; v_gene: TRBV7-2; abundance: large; d_gene: -; CDR3nt: TGTGCCAGCAGCCCCCGGTTCGCAGATACGCAGTATTTT; CDR3aa: CASSPRFADTQYF
j_gene: TRBJ2-5; v_gene: TRBV6-4; abundance: large; d_gene: -; CDR3nt: TGTGCCAGCAGTGACTCGAGGGAAGGGAACCACCAAGAGACCCAGTACTTC; CDR3aa: CASSDSREGNHQETQYF
j_gene: TRBJ2-4; v_gene: TRBV21-1; abundance: large; d_gene: -; CDR3nt: TGTGCCAGCAGCCCCCCAGCGCTTCTAGCCAAAAACATTCAGTACTTC; CDR3aa: CASSPPALLAKNIQYF
j_gene: TRBJ2-2; v_gene: TRBV5-1; abundance: large; d_gene: -; CDR3nt: TGCGCCAGCAGCTTTCTGAGTTCCGGGGAGCTGTTTTTT; CDR3aa: CASSFLSSGELFF
j_gene: TRBJ1-4; v_gene: TRBV6-6; abundance: hyperexpanded; d_gene: -; CDR3nt: TGTGCCAGCAGTTACTCGACGGGGTTGGGTGAAAAACTGTTTTTT; CDR3aa: CASSYSTGLGEKLFF
j_gene: TRBJ1-1; v_gene: TRBV20-1; abundance: medium-sized; d_gene: -; CDR3nt: TGCAGTGCTAGAGATATGGGGCAAACAAGCACTGAAGCTTTCTTT; CDR3aa: CSARDMGQTSTEAFF
j_gene: TRBJ2-5; v_gene: TRBV12-3/TRBV12-4; abundance: -; d_gene: -; CDR3nt: TGTGCCAGCAGCCTCACTGGAGAGACCCAGTACTTC; CDR3aa: CASSLTGETQYF
j_gene: TRBJ1-1; v_gene: TRBV18; abundance: -; d_gene: -; CDR3nt: TGTGCCAGCTCACCACAAACGAACACTGAAGCTTTCTTT; CDR3aa: CASSPQTNTEAFF